The clone carrying this T cell receptor beta chain was seen a single time. Its target is not known. The CDR3 covers 15 residues. The J segment lost 4 bases and the V segment lost 3 bases, leaving 9 bases of the junction unmatched. Per germline, CDR1 SGHDN and CDR2 FVKESK. Measured with immunoSEQ multiplex PCR; TCRdb has only the in-frame clones, and not every one. The table shows 57,000 or so clones, with roughly 96% occurring only once. This sample is part of a study of cytomegalovirus exposure and HLA in healthy donors. Study details: The same platform was used for the 100 to 150 validation repertoires and the roughly 680 first-cohort repertoires, a later analysis reported.

The donors were members of the validation cohort, which comprised 90 to 150 subjects and was separate from the first cohort of roughly 700 subjects. General study findings and limits: In vitro experiments confirmed that three CMV-associated chains were specific for CMV antigens.

The receptor was derived from a man aged 18 to 30 in good health and CMV-seronegative. V gene TRBV14 combines with J gene TRBJ2-7; TRBD1 matches at 7 bases. The sequencing sample was made of PBMCs. The DNA of the CDR3 is TGTGCCAGCAGCCAGACGACAGGGTCGGCTTACGAGCAGTACTTC. The encoded protein is CASSQTTGSAYEQYF.